This T cell receptor beta chain stems from a study of long-term antiretroviral therapy in people with HIV. Researchers ran immunoSEQ v3.0 at survey level. Clones were read by immunoSEQ multiplex PCR, and TCRdb kept only the in-frame ones, dropping some. The sample has about 25,000 clones, roughly 80% seen once. About this clone itself: The antigen is not known.

Every specimen provided 1-10 million cryopreserved PBMC before DNA extraction took place. The ends were cut back, 4 bases at V and 2 bases at J, with 11 bases in the middle. Germline CDR1 and CDR2: MNHEY and SVGAGI. The CDR3 contains 15 residues. General study findings and limits: Even long-term ART left TRB diversity below transplant donor controls, despite gains.

The material was unsorted PBMCs, obtained 2.1 years after starting antiretroviral therapy. The V gene is TRBV6-5, the J gene TRBJ2-2; D possibly uses TRBD1 or TRBD2 (5 bases each). The TCR comes from a man under 40 with HIV. CDR3 amino acids: CASSFRDANTGELFF. The CDR3 DNA reads TGTGCCAGCAGTTTCCGGGACGCAAACACCGGGGAGCTGTTTTTT.